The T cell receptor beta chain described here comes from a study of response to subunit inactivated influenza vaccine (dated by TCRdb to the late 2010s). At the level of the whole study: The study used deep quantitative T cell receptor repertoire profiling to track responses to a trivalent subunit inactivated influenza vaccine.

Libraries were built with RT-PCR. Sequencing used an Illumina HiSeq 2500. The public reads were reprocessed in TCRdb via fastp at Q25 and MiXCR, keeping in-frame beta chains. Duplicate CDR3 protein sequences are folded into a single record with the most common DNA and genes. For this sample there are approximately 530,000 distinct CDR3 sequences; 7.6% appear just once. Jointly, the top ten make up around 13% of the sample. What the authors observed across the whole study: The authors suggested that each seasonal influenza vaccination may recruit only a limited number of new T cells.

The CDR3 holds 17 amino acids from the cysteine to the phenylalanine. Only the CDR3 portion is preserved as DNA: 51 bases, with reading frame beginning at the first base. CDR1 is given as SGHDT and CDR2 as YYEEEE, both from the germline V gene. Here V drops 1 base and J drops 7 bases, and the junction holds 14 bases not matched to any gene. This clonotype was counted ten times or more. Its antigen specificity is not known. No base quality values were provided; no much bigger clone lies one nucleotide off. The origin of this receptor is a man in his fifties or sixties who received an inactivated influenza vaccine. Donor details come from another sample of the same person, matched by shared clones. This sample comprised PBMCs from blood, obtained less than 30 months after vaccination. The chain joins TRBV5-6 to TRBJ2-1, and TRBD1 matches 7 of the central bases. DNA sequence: TGTGCCAGCAGCTTGAAAGGACAGGAAAATTTGTGGAATGAGCAGTTCTTC. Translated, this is CASSLKGQENLWNEQFF.